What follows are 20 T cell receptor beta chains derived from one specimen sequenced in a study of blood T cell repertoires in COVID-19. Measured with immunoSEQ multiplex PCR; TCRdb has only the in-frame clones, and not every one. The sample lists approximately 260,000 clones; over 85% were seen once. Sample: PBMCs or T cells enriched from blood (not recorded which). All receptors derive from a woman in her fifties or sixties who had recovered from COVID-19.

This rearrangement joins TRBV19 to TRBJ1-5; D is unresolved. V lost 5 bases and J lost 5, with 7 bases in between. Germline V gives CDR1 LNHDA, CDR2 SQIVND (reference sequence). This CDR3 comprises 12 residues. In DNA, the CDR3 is TGTGCCAGTAGTCCGTCCCATCAGCCCCAGCATTTT. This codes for CASSPSHQPQHF.

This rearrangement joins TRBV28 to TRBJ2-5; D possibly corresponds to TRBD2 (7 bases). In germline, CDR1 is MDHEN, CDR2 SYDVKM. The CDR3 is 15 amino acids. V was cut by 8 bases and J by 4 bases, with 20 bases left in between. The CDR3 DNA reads TGTGCCAGCGGCCGAGGGGGGGGTCGAAGAGAGACCCAGTACTTC. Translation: CASGRGGGRRETQYF.

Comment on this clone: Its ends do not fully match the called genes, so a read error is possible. This CDR3 is CASSWDSDNEQFF. For the CDR3, the DNA is TGTGCCAGCAGTTGGGACTCCGACAATGAGCAGTTCTTC. The genes are TRBV7-3 and TRBJ2-1; D perhaps matches TRBD2 (6 bases). CDR1 and CDR2 (germline): SGHTA, FQGTGA. The CDR3 length is 13 residues.

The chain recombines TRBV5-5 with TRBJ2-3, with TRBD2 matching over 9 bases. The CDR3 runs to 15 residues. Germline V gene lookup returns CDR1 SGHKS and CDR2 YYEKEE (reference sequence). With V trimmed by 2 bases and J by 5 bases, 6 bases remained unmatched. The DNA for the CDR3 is TGTGCCAGCAGCTTAGGGACTAGCCGAGTAGATACGCAGTATTTT. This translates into CASSLGTSRVDTQYF.

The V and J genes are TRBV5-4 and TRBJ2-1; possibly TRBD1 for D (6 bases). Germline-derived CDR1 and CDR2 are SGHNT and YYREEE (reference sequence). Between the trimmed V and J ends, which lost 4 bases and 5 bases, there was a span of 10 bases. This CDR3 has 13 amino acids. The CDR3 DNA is TGTGCCAGCAGCAGGGGACAAAACAATGAGCAGTTCTTC. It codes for CASSRGQNNEQFF.

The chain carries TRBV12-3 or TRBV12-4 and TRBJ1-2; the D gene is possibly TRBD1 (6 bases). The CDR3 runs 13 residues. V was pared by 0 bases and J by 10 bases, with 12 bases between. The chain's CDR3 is CASSLAVQGVYTF. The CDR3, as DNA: TGTGCCAGCAGTTTAGCGGTACAGGGAGTCTACACCTTC.

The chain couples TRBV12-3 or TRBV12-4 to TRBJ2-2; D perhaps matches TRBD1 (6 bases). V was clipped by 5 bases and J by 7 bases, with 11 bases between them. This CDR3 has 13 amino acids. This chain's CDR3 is CASSPGVDGELFF. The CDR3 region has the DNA TGTGCCAGCAGTCCAGGGGTGGACGGGGAGCTGTTTTTT.

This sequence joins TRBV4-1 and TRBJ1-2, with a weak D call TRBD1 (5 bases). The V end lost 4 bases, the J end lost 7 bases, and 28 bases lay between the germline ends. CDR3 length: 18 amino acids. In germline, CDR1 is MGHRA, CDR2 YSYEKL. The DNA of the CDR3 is TGCGCCAGCAGCCGAACAATTCCCAACCAGGGTTTTTTGATTGGCTACACCTTC. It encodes CASSRTIPNQGFLIGYTF.

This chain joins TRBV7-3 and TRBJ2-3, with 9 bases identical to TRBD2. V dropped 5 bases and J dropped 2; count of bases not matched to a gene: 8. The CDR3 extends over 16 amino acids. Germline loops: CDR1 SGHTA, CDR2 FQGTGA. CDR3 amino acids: CASSTGLAGHTDTQYF. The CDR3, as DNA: TGTGCCAGCAGCACCGGTCTAGCGGGGCACACAGATACGCAGTATTTT.

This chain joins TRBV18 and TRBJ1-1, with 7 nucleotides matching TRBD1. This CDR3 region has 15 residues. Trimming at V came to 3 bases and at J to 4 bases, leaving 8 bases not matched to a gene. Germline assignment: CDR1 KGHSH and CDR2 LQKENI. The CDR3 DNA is TGTGCCAGCTCACCCCAGACAGGGCGGAGCACTGAAGCTTTCTTT. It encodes CASSPQTGRSTEAFF.

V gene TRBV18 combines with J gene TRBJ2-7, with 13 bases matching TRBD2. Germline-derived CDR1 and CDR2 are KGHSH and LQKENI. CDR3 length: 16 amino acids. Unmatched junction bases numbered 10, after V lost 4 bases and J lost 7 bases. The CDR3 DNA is TGTGCCAGCTCACGCACTAGCGGGAGGGCCGTGGGAGAGCAGTACTTC. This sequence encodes CASSRTSGRAVGEQYF.

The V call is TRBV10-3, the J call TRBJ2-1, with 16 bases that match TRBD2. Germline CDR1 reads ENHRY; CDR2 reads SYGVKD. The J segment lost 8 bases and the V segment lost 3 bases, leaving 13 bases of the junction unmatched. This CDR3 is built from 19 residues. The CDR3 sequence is CAISDFFAGTSGRAYEQFF. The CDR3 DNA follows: TGTGCCATCAGTGACTTCTTCGCCGGGACTAGCGGGAGGGCCTATGAGCAGTTCTTC.

CDR3 sequence: CSVLSQGSTEAFF. The CDR3 DNA reads TGCAGCGTCCTCTCGCAGGGAAGCACTGAAGCTTTCTTT. The J gene is TRBJ1-1, the V gene TRBV29-1; TRBD1 is a possible D gene (5 bases). Germline V CDR1 and CDR2: SQVTM, ANQGSEA. This CDR3 is 13 amino acids long. V lost 6 bases, J lost 4 bases, and 15 bases lay in between.

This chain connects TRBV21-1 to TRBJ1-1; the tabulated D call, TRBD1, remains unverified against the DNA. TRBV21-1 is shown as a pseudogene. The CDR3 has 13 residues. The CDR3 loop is CASSKARDTEAFF. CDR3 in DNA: TGTGCCAGCAGCAAAGCCAGGGACACTGAAGCTTTCTTT.

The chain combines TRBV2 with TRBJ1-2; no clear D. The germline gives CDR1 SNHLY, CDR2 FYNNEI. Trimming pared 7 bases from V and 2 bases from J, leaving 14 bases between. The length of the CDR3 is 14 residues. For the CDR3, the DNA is TGTGCCAGCACTTTCGGCGGAGGAAACTATGGCTACACCTTC. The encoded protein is CASTFGGGNYGYTF.

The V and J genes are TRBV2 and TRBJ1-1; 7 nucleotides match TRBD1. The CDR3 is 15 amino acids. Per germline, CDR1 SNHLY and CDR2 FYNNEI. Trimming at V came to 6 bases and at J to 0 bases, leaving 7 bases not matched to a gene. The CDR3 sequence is CASSRQGRMNTEAFF. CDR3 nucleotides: TGTGCCAGCAGCCGACAGGGACGGATGAACACTGAAGCTTTCTTT. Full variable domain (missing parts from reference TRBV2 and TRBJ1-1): EPEVTQTPSHQVTQMGQEVILRCVPISNHLYFYWYRQILGQKVEFLVSFYNNEISEKSEIFDDQFSVERPDGSNFTLKIRSTKLEDSAMYFCASSRQGRMNTEAFFGQGTRLTVV.

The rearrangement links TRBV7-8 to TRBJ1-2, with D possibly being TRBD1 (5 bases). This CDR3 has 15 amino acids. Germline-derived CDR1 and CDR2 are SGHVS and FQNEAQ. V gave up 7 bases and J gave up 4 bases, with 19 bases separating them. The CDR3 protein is CASTLLGGTSYGYTF. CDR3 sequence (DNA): TGTGCCAGCACCCTCCTAGGCGGGACCTCCTATGGCTACACCTTC.

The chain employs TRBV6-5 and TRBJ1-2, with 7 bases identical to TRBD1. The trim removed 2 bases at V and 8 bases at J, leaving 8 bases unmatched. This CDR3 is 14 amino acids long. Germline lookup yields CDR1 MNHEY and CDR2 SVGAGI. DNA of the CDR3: TGTGCCAGCAGTTACCTGACAGGGCCGTTCGGCTACACCTTC. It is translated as CASSYLTGPFGYTF.

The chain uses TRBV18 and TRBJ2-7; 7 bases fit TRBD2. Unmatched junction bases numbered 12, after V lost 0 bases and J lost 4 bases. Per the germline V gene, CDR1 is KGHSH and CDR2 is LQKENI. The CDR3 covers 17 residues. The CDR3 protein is CASSPPGLAGRSYEQYF. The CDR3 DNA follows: TGTGCCAGCTCACCACCGGGGTTAGCGGGCCGCTCTTACGAGCAGTACTTC.

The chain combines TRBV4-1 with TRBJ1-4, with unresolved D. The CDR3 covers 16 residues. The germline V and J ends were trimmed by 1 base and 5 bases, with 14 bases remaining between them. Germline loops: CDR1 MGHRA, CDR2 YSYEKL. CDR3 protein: CASSQGWTGGNEKLFF. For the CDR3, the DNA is TGCGCCAGCAGCCAAGGGTGGACGGGCGGGAATGAAAAACTGTTTTTT.